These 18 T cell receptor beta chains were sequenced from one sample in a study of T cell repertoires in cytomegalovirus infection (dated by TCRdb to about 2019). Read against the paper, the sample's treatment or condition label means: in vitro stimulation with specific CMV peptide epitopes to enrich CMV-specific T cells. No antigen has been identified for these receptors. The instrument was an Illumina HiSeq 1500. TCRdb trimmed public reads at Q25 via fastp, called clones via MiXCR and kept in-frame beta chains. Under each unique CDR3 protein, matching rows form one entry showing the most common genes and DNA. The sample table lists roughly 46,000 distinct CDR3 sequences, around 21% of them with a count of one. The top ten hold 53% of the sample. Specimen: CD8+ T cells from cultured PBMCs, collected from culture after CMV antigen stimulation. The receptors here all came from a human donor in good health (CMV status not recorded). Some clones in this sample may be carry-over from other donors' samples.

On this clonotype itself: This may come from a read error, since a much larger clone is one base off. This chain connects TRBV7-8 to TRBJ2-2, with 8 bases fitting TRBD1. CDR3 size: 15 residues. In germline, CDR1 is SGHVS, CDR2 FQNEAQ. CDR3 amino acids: CASSLRQGRVGEPFF. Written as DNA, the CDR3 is TGTGCCAGCAGCCTACGACAGGGGCGGGTCGGGGAGCCGTTTTTT.

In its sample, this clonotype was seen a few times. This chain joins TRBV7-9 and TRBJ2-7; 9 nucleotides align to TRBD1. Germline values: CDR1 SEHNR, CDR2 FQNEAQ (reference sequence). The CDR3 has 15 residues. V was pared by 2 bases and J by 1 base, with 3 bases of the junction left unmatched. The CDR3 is CASSLRDRASYEQYF. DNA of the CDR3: TGTGCCAGCAGCTTAAGGGACAGGGCATCCTACGAGCAGTACTTC.

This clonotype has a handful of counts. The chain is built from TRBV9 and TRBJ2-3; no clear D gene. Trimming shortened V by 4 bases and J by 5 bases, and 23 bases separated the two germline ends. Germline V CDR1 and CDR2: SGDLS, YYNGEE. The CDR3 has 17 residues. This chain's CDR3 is CASSPEGFLQYEDTQYF. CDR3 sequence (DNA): TGTGCCAGCAGCCCTGAAGGCTTCCTACAGTATGAAGATACGCAGTATTTT.

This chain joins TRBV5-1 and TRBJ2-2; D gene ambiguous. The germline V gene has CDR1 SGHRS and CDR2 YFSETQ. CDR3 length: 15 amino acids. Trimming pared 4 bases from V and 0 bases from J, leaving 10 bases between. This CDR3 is CASSPPTSNTGELFF. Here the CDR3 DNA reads TGCGCCAGCAGCCCACCCACTTCGAACACCGGGGAGCTGTTTTTT.

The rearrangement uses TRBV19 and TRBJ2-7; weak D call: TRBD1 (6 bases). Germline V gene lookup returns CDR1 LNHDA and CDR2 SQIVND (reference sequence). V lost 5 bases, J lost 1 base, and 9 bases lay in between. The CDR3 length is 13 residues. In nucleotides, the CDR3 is TGTGCCAGTAGTTGGGACAAGTCCTACGAGCAGTACTTC. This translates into CASSWDKSYEQYF. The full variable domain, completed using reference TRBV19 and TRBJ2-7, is DGGITQSPKYLFRKEGQNVTLSCEQNLNHDAMYWYRQDPGQGLRLIYYSQIVNDFQKGDIAEGYSVSREKKESFPLTVTSAQKNPTAFYLCASSWDKSYEQYFGPGTRLTVT.

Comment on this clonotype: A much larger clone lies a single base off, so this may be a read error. CDR3 sequence reads: CASSGRYF. Written as DNA, the CDR3 is TGTGCCAGCAGCGGACGGTACTTC. The gene calls are TRBV7-9 and TRBJ2-5, with D unclear. The CDR3 runs 8 residues. Germline V CDR1 and CDR2: SEHNR, FQNEAQ (reference sequence). V dropped 5 bases and J dropped 13 bases, with 5 bases sitting between them.

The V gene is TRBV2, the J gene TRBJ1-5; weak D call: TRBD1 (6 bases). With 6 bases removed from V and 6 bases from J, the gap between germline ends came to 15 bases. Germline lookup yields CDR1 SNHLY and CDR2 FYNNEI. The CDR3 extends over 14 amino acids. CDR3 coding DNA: TGTGCCAGCAGCCATCGACAGGCGGGTCAGCCCCAGCATTTT. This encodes CASSHRQAGQPQHF.

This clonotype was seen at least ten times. The CDR3 DNA follows: TGTGCCAGCAGCGCCCATCGGGGGGGCCGGACAGATACGCAGTATTTT. Translated, it gives CASSAHRGGRTDTQYF. The rearrangement uses TRBV9 and TRBJ2-3, with TRBD2 matching over 8 bases. With 3 bases clipped from V and 3 bases from J, the junction kept 9 bases outside the gene matches. CDR3 length: 16 amino acids. Germline-derived CDR1 and CDR2 are SGDLS and YYNGEE.

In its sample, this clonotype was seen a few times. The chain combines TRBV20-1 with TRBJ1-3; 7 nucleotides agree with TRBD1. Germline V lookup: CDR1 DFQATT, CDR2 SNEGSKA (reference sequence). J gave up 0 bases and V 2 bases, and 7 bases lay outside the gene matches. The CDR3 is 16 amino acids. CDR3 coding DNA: TGCAGTGCTAGACCGACAGGGTATGGCTCTGGAAACACCATATATTTT. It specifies CSARPTGYGSGNTIYF.

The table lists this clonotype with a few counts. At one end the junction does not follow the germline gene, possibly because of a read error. Written as DNA, the CDR3 is TGTGCCAGCAGCTTAGGCGGGGGGGCCGATGAGCAGTTCTTC. Translation: CASSLGGGADEQFF. The V gene is TRBV12-3 or TRBV12-4, the J gene TRBJ2-1; 9 bases map to TRBD2. This CDR3 has 14 residues.

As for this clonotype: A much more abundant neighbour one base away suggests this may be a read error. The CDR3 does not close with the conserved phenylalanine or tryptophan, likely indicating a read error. The DNA for the CDR3 is TGTGCCAGCAGCTTGGGGGGGGCCATAAACAATGAGCAGTTCCTC. This codes for CASSLGGAINNEQFL. The chain combines TRBV7-4 with TRBJ2-1, with D possibly being TRBD2 (7 bases). Trimming pared 3 bases from V and 5 bases from J, leaving 14 bases between. The CDR3 contains 15 residues. Germline lookup yields CDR1 SGHVT and CDR2 SQSDAQ.

The CDR3 spells CASSEGNEQFF. The CDR3 region has the DNA TGTGCCAGCAGCGAGGGGAATGAGCAGTTCTTC. The chain couples TRBV9 to TRBJ2-1, with a weak D call TRBD1 (5 bases). Between the trimmed V and J ends, which lost 3 bases and 7 bases, there was a span of 5 bases. In germline, CDR1 is SGDLS, CDR2 YYNGEE. This CDR3 is 11 amino acids long.

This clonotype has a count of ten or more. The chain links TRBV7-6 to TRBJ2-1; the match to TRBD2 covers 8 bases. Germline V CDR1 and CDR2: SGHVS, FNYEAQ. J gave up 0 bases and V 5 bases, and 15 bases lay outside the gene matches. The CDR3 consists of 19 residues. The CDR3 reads CASSPRGGREASSYNEQFF. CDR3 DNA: TGTGCCAGCAGCCCCCGAGGGGGGCGGGAGGCCAGCTCCTACAATGAGCAGTTCTTC. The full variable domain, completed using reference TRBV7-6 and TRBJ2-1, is GAGVSQSPRYKVTKRGQDVALRCDPISGHVSLYWYRQALGQGPEFLTYFNYEAQQDKSGLPNDRFSAERPEGSISTLTIQRTEQRDSAMYRCASSPRGGREASSYNEQFFGPGTRLTVL.

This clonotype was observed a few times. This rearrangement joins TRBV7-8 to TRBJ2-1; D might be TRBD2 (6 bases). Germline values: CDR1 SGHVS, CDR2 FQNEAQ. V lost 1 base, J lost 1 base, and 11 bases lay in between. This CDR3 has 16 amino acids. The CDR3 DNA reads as TGTGCCAGCAGCTTAGGCTCGGGGGTTTCCTACAATGAGCAGTTCTTC. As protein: CASSLGSGVSYNEQFF.

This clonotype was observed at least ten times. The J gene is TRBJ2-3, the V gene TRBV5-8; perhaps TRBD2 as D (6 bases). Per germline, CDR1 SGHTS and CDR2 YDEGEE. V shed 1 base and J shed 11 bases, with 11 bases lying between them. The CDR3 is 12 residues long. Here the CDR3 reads CASSLFGSKQYF. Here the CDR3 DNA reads TGTGCCAGCAGCTTGTTCGGGAGCAAGCAGTATTTT.

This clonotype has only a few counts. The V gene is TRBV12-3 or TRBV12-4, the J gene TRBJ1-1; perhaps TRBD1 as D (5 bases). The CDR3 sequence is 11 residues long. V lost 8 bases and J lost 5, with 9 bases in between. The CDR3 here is CASGQGTEAFF. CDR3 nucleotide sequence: TGTGCCAGCGGCCAGGGTACTGAAGCTTTCTTT.

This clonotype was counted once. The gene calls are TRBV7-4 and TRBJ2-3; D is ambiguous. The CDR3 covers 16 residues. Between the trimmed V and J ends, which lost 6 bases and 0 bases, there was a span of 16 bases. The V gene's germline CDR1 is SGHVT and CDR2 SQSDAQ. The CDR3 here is CASSLPLASSTDTQYF. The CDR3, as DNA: TGTGCCAGCAGTCTTCCCCTTGCGTCTAGCACAGATACGCAGTATTTT.

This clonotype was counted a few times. The DNA of the CDR3 is TGTGCCAGCAGCGTAGCACCCAGGTCCCTGGACTATGGCTACACCTTC. It yields the protein CASSVAPRSLDYGYTF. J is TRBJ1-2 and V is TRBV9; no clear D gene. The CDR3 is 16 residues long. CDR1 is SGDLS, CDR2 YYNGEE, per germline. V lost 0 bases to trimming and J lost 3 bases, with 15 bases between them.